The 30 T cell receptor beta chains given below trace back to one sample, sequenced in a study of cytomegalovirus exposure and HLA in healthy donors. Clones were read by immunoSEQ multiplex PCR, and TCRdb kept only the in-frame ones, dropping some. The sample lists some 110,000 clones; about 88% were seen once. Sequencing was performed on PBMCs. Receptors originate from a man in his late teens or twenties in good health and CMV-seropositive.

In nucleotides, the CDR3 is TGCGCCAGCAGCCCCCCGGGACACCCGAACACCCAAGATACGCAGTATTTT. Translated, it gives CASSPPGHPNTQDTQYF. The chain joins TRBV5-1 to TRBJ2-3, with D possibly being TRBD1 (6 bases). Germline lookup yields CDR1 SGHRS and CDR2 YFSETQ. Trimming cost V 4 bases and J 5 bases, with 23 bases left between them. The CDR3 is made up of 17 amino acids.

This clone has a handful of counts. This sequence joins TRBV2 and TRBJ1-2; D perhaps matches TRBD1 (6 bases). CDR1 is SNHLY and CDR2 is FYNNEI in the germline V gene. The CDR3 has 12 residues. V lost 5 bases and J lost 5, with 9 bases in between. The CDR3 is CASSPQGYGYTF. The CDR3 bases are TGTGCCAGCAGTCCTCAGGGGTATGGCTACACCTTC.

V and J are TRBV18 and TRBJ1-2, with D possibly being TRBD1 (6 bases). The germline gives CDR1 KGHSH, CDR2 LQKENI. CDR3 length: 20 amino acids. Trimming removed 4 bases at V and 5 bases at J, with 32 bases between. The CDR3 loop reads CASSLSTALSGREGGYGYTF. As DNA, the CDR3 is TGTGCCAGCTCACTCTCGACGGCCCTAAGCGGAAGGGAAGGGGGATATGGCTACACCTTC.

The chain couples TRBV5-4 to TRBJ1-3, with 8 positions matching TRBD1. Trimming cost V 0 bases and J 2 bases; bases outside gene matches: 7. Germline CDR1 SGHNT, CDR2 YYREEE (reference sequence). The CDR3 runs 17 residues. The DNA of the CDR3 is TGTGCCAGCAGCTTGGGCGACAGGGGAAGCACTGGAAACACCATATATTTT. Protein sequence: CASSLGDRGSTGNTIYF.

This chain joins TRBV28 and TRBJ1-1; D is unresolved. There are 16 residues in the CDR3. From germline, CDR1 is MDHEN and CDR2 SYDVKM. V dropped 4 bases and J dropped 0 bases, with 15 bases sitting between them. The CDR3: CASSSLQAFMNTEAFF. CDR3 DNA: TGTGCCAGCAGTTCTCTTCAGGCATTCATGAACACTGAAGCTTTCTTT.

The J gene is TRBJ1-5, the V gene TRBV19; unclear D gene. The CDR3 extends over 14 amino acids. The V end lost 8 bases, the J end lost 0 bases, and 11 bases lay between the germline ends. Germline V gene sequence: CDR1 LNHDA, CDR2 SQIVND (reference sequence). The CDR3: CASRYRDSNQPQHF. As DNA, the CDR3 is TGTGCCAGTCGCTACAGAGATAGCAATCAGCCCCAGCATTTT.

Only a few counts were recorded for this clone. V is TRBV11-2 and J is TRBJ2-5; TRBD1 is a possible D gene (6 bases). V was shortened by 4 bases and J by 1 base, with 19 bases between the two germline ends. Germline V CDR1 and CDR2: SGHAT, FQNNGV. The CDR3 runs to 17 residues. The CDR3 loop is CASSSIRDNFFQETQYF. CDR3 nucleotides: TGTGCCAGCAGCTCGATCCGGGACAACTTTTTCCAAGAGACCCAGTACTTC.

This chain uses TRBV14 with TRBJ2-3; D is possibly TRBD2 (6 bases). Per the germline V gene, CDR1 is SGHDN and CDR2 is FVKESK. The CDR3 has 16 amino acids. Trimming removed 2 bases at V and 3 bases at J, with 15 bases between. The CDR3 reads CASSQLTSSVTDTQYF. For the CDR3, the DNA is TGTGCCAGCAGCCAACTGACTAGTTCGGTTACAGATACGCAGTATTTT. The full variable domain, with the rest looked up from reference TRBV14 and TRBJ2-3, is EAGVTQFPSHSVIEKGQTVTLRCDPISGHDNLYWYRRVMGKEIKFLLHFVKESKQDESGMPNNRFLAERTGGTYSTLKVQPAELEDSGVYFCASSQLTSSVTDTQYFGPGTRLTVL.

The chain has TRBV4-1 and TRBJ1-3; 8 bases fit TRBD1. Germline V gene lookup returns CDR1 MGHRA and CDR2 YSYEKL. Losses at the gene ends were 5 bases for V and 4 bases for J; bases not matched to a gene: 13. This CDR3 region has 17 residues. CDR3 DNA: TGCGCCAGCAGCGAACTCAGGGGGCCCGGCCGCGGAAACACCATATATTTT. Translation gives CASSELRGPGRGNTIYF.

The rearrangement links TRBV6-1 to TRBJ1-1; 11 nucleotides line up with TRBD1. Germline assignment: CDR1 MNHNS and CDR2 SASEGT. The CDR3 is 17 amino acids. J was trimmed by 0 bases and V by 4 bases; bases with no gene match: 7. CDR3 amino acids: CASSGGQGGLMNTEAFF. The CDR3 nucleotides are TGTGCCAGCAGTGGGGGACAGGGGGGTTTAATGAACACTGAAGCTTTCTTT.

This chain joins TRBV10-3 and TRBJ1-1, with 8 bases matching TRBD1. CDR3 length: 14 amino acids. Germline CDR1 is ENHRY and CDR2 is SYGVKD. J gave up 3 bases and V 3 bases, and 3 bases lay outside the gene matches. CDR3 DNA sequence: TGTGCCATCAGTGACAGGGGGCTGGACACTGAAGCTTTCTTT. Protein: CAISDRGLDTEAFF.

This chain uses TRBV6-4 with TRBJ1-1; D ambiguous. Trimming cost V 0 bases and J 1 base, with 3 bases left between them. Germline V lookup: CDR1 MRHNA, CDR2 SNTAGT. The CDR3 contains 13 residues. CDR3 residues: CASSDSSNTEAFF. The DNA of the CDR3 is TGTGCCAGCAGTGACTCCTCGAACACTGAAGCTTTCTTT.

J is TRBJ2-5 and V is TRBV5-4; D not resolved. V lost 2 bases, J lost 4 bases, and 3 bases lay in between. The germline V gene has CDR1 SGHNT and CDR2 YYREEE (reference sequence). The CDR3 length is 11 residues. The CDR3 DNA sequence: TGTGCCAGCAGCTTTAGAGAGACCCAGTACTTC. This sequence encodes CASSFRETQYF. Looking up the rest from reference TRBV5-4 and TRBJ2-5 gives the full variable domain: ETGVTQSPTHLIKTRGQQVTLRCSSQSGHNTVSWYQQALGQGPQFIFQYYREEENGRGNFPPRFSGLQFPNYSSELNVNALELDDSALYLCASSFRETQYFGPGTRLLVL.

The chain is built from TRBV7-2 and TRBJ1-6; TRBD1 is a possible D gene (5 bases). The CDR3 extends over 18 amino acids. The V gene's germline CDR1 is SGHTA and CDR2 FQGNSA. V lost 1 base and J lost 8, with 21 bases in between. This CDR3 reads CASSLVQGSTFFYSPLHF. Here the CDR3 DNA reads TGTGCCAGCAGCTTAGTTCAGGGTTCGACATTCTTTTATTCACCCCTCCACTTT.

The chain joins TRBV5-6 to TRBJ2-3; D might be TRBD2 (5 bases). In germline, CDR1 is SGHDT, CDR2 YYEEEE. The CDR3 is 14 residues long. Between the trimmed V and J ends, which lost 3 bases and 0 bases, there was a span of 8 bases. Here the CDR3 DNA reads TGTGCCAGCAGCTCCGGGGAAAGCACAGATACGCAGTATTTT. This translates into CASSSGESTDTQYF.

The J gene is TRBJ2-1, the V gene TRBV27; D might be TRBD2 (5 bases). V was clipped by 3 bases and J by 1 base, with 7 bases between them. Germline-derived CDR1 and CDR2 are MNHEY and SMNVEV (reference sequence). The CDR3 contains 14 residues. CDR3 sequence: CASSFSGSYNEQFF. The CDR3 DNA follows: TGTGCCAGCAGTTTCAGCGGTTCCTACAATGAGCAGTTCTTC.

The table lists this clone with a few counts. CDR3 loop: CASRSPDRVGNTIYF. The CDR3 nucleotides are TGTGCAAGTCGCTCGCCGGACAGGGTGGGAAACACCATATATTTT. This chain uses TRBV12-2 with TRBJ1-3; the D call in the table, TRBD1, was not verified against the DNA. TRBV12-2 is noted as a pseudogene. There are 15 residues in the CDR3.

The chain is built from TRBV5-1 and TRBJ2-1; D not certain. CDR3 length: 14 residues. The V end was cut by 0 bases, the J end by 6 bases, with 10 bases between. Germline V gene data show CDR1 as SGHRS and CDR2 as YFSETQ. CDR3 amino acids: CASSLAGWFNEQFF. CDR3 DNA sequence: TGCGCCAGCAGCTTGGCCGGGTGGTTCAATGAGCAGTTCTTC.

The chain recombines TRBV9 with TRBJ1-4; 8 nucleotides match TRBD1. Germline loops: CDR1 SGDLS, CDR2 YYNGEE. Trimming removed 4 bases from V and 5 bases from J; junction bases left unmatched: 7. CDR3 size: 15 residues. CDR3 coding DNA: TGTGCCAGCAGCTCCAGACAGGGGCAAAATGAAAAACTGTTTTTT. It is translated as CASSSRQGQNEKLFF. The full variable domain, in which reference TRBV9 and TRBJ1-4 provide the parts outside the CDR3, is DSGVTQTPKHLITATGQRVTLRCSPRSGDLSVYWYQQSLDQGLQFLIQYYNGEERAKGNILERFSAQQFPDLHSELNLSSLELGDSALYFCASSSRQGQNEKLFFGSGTQLSVL.

The CDR3 loop is CASSVKGVMTEAFF. The DNA for the CDR3 is TGTGCCAGCAGTGTTAAGGGGGTTATGACTGAAGCTTTCTTT. This sequence joins TRBV2 and TRBJ1-1, with D possibly matching TRBD1 (6 bases). V was pared by 4 bases and J by 5 bases, with 14 bases between. The CDR3 totals 14 residues. CDR1 is SNHLY, CDR2 FYNNEI, per germline.

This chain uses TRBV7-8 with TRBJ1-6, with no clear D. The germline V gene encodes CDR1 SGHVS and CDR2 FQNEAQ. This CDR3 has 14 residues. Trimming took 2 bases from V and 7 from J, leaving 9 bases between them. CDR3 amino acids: CASSLNGENSPLHF. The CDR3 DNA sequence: TGTGCCAGCAGCTTAAACGGGGAAAATTCACCCCTCCACTTT. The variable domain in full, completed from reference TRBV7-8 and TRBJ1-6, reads GAGVSQSPRYKVAKRGQDVALRCDPISGHVSLFWYQQALGQGPEFLTYFQNEAQLDKSGLPSDRFFAERPEGSVSTLKIQRTQQEDSAVYLCASSLNGENSPLHFGNGTRLTVT.

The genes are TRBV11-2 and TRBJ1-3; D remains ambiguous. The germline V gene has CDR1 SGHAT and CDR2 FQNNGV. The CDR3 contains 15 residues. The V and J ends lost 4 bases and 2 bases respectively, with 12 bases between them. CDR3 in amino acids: CASSYTTGTGNTIYF. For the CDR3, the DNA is TGTGCCAGCAGCTACACAACCGGGACTGGAAACACCATATATTTT.

The CDR3: CASKTSEGTDTQYF. CDR3 nucleotide sequence: TGTGCCAGCAAGACTAGCGAGGGCACAGATACGCAGTATTTT. This sequence joins TRBV9 and TRBJ2-3; 8 nucleotides line up with TRBD2. J lost 1 base, V lost 6 bases, and 4 bases had no gene match. The CDR3 totals 14 residues. Germline loops: CDR1 SGDLS, CDR2 YYNGEE.

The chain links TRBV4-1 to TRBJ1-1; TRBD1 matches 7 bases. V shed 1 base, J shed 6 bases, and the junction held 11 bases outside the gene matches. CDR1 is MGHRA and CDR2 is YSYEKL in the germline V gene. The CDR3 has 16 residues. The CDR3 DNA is TGCGCCAGCAGCCAAGTGATGGGACAGACAGTACCTGAAGCTTTCTTT. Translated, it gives CASSQVMGQTVPEAFF.

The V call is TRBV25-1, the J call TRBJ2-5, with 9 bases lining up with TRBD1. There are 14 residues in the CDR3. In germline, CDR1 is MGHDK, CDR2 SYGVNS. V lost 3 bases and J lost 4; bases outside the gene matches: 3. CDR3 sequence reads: CASSEKQGAETQYF. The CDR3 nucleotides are TGTGCCAGCAGTGAGAAACAGGGGGCAGAGACCCAGTACTTC.

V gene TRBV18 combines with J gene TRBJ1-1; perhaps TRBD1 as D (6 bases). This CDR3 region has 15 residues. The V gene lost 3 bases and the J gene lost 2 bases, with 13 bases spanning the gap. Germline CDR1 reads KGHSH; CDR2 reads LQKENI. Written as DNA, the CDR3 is TGTGCCAGCTCACCCTCCGGACAGCTTAACACTGAAGCTTTCTTT. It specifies CASSPSGQLNTEAFF.

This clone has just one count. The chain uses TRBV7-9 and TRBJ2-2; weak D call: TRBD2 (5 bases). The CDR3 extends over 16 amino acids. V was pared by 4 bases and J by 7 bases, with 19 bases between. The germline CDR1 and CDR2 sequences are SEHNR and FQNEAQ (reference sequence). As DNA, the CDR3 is TGTGCCAGCAGCTCGAGGGTAGACAAGGGCGGCGGGGAGCTGTTTTTT. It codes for CASSSRVDKGGGELFF.

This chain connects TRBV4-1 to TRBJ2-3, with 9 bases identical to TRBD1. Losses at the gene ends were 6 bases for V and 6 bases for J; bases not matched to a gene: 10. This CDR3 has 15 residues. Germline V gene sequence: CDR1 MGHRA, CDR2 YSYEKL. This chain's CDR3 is CASRLTGGAGDTQYF. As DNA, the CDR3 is TGCGCCAGCAGGCTTACAGGGGGCGCGGGGGATACGCAGTATTTT.

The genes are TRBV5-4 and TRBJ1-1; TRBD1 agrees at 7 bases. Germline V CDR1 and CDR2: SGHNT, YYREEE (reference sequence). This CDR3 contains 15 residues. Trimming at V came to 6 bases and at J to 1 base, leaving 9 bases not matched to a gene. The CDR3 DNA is TGTGCCAGCAACTACCCAGGGGGGCCGAACACTGAAGCTTTCTTT. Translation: CASNYPGGPNTEAFF.

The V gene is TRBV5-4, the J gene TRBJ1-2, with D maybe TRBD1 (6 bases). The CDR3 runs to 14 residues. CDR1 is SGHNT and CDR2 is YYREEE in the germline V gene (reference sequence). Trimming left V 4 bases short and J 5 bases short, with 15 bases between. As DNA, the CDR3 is TGTGCCAGCAGCGTGAAAGGGGGAAGGTATGGCTACACCTTC. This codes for CASSVKGGRYGYTF.